These 7 T cell receptor beta chains were all obtained from the same sample, sequenced in a study of blood T cell repertoires in COVID-19. Method: immunoSEQ multiplex PCR; TCRdb's copy keeps in-frame clones and lacks some. Altogether 150,000 to 250,000 clones are present, approximately 90% being singletons, with the ten largest covering about 2.2%. Sequenced material: PBMCs or T cells enriched from blood (not recorded which). The receptors were gathered from a woman in her 30s who had recovered from COVID-19.

V is TRBV30 and J is TRBJ2-7; 8 bases align to TRBD1. The germline CDR1 and CDR2 sequences are GTSNPN and SVGIG (reference sequence). V lost 5 bases and J lost 3; bases outside the gene matches: 9. The CDR3 covers 14 residues. The DNA of the CDR3 is TGTGCCTGGGTTGGACAGGGAAAAAACTACGAGCAGTACTTC. Translated, it gives CAWVGQGKNYEQYF. Variable domain in full (rest from reference TRBV30 and TRBJ2-7): SQTIHQWPATLVQPVGSPLSLECTVEGTSNPNLYWYRQAAGRGLQLLFYSVGIGQISSEVPQNLSASRPQDRQFILSSKKLLLSDSGFYLCAWVGQGKNYEQYFGPGTRLTVT.

The rearrangement joins TRBV4-1 to TRBJ1-1; D might be TRBD1 (5 bases). The CDR3 spans 14 residues. Between the trimmed V and J ends, which lost 2 bases and 4 bases, there was a span of 11 bases. Germline CDR1 reads MGHRA; CDR2 reads YSYEKL. This CDR3 is CASSQWTQGTEAFF. In nucleotides, the CDR3 is TGCGCCAGCAGCCAATGGACGCAGGGCACTGAAGCTTTCTTT.

This clone was observed a single time. The same CDR3 also results from other DNA sequences found in this sample. V gene TRBV19 combines with J gene TRBJ2-7; 8 nucleotides align to TRBD2. The CDR3 is made up of 14 amino acids. The J segment lost 1 base and the V segment lost 3 bases, leaving 2 bases of the junction unmatched. The germline CDR1 and CDR2 sequences are LNHDA and SQIVND (reference sequence). The chain's CDR3 is CASSMASGSYEQYF. The CDR3 bases are TGTGCCAGTAGTATGGCTAGCGGGTCCTACGAGCAGTACTTC.

The chain recombines TRBV27 with TRBJ1-1, with 12 bases fitting TRBD1. The germline gives CDR1 MNHEY, CDR2 SMNVEV (reference sequence). V shed 0 bases, J shed 3 bases, and the junction held 5 bases outside the gene matches. The CDR3 is made up of 17 amino acids. CDR3 nucleotide sequence: TGTGCCAGCAGTTTATCCCTCGGGACAGGGGGCTACACTGAAGCTTTCTTT. Amino acids: CASSLSLGTGGYTEAFF.

The chain employs TRBV18 and TRBJ1-1, with 7 positions matching TRBD1. Per germline, CDR1 KGHSH and CDR2 LQKENI. The CDR3 runs to 13 residues. After removal of 3 bases from V and 3 bases from J, the junction contained 1 base not matched to a gene. The CDR3 loop reads CASSPGQYTEAFF. The CDR3 DNA reads TGTGCCAGCTCACCGGGACAGTACACTGAAGCTTTCTTT.

The chain couples TRBV29-1 to TRBJ1-3; 7 positions agree with TRBD1. Germline CDR1 reads SQVTM; CDR2 reads ANQGSEA. Germline trimming cut 4 bases from V and 4 bases from J; bases unmatched to any gene: 4. This CDR3 has 13 residues. The CDR3 reads CSVVSRGGNTIYF. As DNA, the CDR3 is TGCAGCGTTGTAAGCAGGGGGGGAAACACCATATATTTT.

The CDR3 here is CASTRTSGAYEQYF. The CDR3 DNA reads as TGTGCCAGCACGCGGACTAGCGGTGCCTACGAGCAGTACTTC. The chain carries TRBV25-1 and TRBJ2-7; 10 nucleotides line up with TRBD2. CDR1 MGHDK and CDR2 SYGVNS come from the germline V gene. The V gene end was trimmed by 7 bases and the J gene end by 2 bases; junction bases not matched to a gene: 5. The CDR3 covers 14 residues.